The T cell receptor (beta chain) described here comes from a study of T cell repertoires in cytomegalovirus infection. Study observations and caveats: Dominating the ex vivo response were TCR beta clonotypes that were CMV-specific and HLA-C-restricted.

This CDR3 spans 15 amino acids. CDR1 is SGHVS, CDR2 FQNEAQ, per germline. MiXCR, run by TCRdb on the reads, gives a single entry per CDR3 protein. The sample lists about 310,000 distinct CDR3 sequences, roughly 25% occurring once. Regarding this clonotype: Its target is not known. This may come from a read error, since a much larger clone is one base off.

This sequence joins TRBV7-8 and TRBJ2-2, with 10 bases aligning to TRBD2. This material consisted of cultured PBMCs, taken from culture after CMV antigen stimulation. The receptor was isolated from a human donor in good health (CMV status not recorded). Some clones in this sample may be carry-over from other donors' samples. The CDR3: CASSLGLASVGELVF. The CDR3 DNA is TGTGCCAGCAGCTTGGGACTAGCGTCCGTCGGGGAGCTGGTTTTT.